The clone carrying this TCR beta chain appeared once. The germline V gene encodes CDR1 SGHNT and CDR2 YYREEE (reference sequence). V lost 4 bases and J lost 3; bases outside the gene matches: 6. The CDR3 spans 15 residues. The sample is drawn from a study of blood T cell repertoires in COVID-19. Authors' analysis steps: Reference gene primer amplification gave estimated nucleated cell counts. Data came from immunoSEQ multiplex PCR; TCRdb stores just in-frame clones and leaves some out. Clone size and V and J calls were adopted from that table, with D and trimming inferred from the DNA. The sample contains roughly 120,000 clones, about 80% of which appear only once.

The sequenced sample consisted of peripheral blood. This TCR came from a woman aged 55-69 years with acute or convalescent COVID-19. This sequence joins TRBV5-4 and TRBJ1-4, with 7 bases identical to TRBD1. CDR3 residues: CASSPTQGSNEKLFF. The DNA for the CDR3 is TGTGCCAGCAGCCCCACACAGGGGTCTAATGAAAAACTGTTTTTT. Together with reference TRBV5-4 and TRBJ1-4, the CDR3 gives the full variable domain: ETGVTQSPTHLIKTRGQQVTLRCSSQSGHNTVSWYQQALGQGPQFIFQYYREEENGRGNFPPRFSGLQFPNYSSELNVNALELDDSALYLCASSPTQGSNEKLFFGSGTQLSVL.